The following is a T cell receptor (beta chain) sequence with its context. This specimen comes from a study of immune characterization of retroperitoneal liposarcoma. TCRdb ran MiXCR on the PCR reads and lists one entry per CDR3 protein. In the table there are around 10,000 distinct CDR3 sequences, about a quarter of which are singletons. Specimen: tumor tissue. This TCR was recovered from a female donor with retroperitoneal liposarcoma.

The CDR3 protein is CASSFRPGPYEQYF. CDR3 coding DNA: TGTGCCAGCAGTTTCCGGCCGGGCCCCTACGAGCAGTACTTC. V and J are TRBV27 and TRBJ2-1, with no clear D. TRBJ2-7 matches the DNA end more closely, so the J call is doubtful. The CDR3 contains 14 residues. CDR1 is MNHEY, CDR2 SMNVEV, per germline (reference sequence).